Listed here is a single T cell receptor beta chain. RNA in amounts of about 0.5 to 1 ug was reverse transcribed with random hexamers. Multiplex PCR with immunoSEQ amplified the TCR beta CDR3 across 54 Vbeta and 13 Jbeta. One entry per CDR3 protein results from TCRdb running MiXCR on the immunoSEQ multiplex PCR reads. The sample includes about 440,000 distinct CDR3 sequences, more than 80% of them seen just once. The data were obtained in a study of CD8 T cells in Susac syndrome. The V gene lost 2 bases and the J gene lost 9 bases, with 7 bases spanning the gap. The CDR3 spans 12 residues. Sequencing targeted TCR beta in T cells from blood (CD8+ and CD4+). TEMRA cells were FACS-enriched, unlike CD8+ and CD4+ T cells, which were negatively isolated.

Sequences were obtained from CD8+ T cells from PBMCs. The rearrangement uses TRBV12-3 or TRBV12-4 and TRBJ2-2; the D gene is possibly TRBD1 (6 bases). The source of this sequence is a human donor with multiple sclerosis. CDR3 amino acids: CASSLQGWELFF. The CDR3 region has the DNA TGTGCCAGCAGTTTACAGGGGTGGGAGCTGTTTTTT.